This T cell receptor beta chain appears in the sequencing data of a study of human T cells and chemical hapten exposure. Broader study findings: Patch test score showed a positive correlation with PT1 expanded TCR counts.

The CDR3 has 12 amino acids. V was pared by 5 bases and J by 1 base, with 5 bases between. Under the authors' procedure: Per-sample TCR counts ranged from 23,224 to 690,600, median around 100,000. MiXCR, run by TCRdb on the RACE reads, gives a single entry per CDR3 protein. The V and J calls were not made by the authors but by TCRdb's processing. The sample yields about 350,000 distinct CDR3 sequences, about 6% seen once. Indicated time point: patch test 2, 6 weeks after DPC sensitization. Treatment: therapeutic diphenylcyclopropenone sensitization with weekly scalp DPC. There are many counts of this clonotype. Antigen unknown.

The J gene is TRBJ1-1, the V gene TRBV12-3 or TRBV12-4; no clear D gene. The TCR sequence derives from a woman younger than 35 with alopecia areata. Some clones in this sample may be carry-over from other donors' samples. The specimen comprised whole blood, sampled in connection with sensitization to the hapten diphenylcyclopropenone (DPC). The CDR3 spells CASSKQNTEAFF. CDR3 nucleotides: TGTGCCAGCAGTAAACAGAACACTGAAGCTTTCTTT.